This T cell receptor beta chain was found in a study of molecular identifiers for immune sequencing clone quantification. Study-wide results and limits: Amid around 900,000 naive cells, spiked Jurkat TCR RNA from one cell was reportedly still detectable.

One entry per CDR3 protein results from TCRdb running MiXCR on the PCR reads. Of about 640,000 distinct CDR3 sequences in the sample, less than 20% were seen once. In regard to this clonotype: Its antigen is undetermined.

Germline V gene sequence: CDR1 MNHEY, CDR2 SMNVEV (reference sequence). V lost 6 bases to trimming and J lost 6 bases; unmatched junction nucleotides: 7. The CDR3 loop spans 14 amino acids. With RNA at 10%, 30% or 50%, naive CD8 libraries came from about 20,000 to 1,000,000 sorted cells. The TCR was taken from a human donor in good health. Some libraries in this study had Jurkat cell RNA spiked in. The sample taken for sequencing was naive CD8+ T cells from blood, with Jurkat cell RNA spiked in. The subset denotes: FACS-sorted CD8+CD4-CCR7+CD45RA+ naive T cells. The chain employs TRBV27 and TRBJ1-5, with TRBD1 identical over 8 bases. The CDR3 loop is CASRTGAGGQPQHF. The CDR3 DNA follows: TGTGCCAGCAGGACAGGGGCTGGGGGTCAGCCCCAGCATTTT.